These 25 T cell receptor beta chains share one sample of origin, sequenced in a study of control samples from healthy donors and cancer patients. Using immunoSEQ multiplex PCR, the repertoire was profiled, and TCRdb retains in-frame clones only, with some absent. The sample lists 150,000 to 200,000 clones, about nine tenths seen once, with more than 1.3% in the top ten. The sequencing sample was made of blood. These receptor sequences come from a woman in her twenties or thirties in good health.

The CDR3 DNA reads as TGCAGCGTTGAAGATCGGCAGGGGAGGGCCTACGAGCAGTACTTC. This translates into CSVEDRQGRAYEQYF. The chain combines TRBV29-1 with TRBJ2-7; a weak D match, TRBD2 (7 bases). CDR1 is SQVTM, CDR2 ANQGSEA, per germline. V lost 0 bases and J 2 bases, leaving 14 bases between the germline ends. This CDR3 contains 15 residues.

The chain employs TRBV3-1 (or the pseudogene TRBV3-2) and TRBJ1-1; D may be TRBD1 (6 bases). CDR3 length: 15 amino acids. V gave up 0 bases and J gave up 5 bases, with 13 bases separating them. Per the germline V gene, CDR1 is LGHDT and CDR2 is YNNKEL (reference sequence). The CDR3 DNA reads as TGTGCCAGCAGCCAAGATGAAGGGGGGTGGACTGAAGCTTTCTTT. As protein: CASSQDEGGWTEAFF.

The rearrangement links TRBV12-2 to TRBJ2-7; the table names TRBD2, a call not compared with the DNA. TRBV12-2 has pseudogene status. The CDR3 covers 14 residues. This CDR3 reads CASRLALAGYEQYF. CDR3 DNA: TGTGCAAGTCGCTTAGCACTAGCGGGATACGAGCAGTACTTC.

V usage is TRBV7-9 and J usage is TRBJ1-2, with D perhaps TRBD1 (6 bases). The germline gives CDR1 SEHNR, CDR2 FQNEAQ (reference sequence). CDR3 length: 13 amino acids. The V end was cut by 5 bases, the J end by 0 bases, with 7 bases between. This chain's CDR3 is CASSRTANYGYTF. The CDR3 nucleotides are TGTGCCAGCAGCCGGACAGCTAACTATGGCTACACCTTC.

The chain links TRBV2 to TRBJ1-6; 10 nucleotides agree with TRBD1. The CDR3 extends over 15 amino acids. Germline V gene sequence: CDR1 SNHLY, CDR2 FYNNEI. V gave up 5 bases and J gave up 7 bases; unmatched junction bases: 5. DNA of the CDR3: TGTGCCAGCAGTACTCGGACAGGGGGGAATTCACCCCTCCACTTT. This encodes CASSTRTGGNSPLHF.

This clone was observed a single time. This chain links TRBV7-4 with TRBJ1-4; perhaps TRBD1 as D (5 bases). The CDR3 is 14 residues long. Germline V gives CDR1 SGHVT, CDR2 SQSDAQ. V was pared by 5 bases and J by 6 bases, with 13 bases between. This chain's CDR3 is CASSATAFYEKLFF. Written as DNA, the CDR3 is TGTGCCAGCAGCGCGACAGCGTTTTATGAAAAACTGTTTTTT. Full variable domain (remainder filled in from reference TRBV7-4 and TRBJ1-4): GAGVSQSPRYKVAKRGRDVALRCDSISGHVTLYWYRQTLGQGSEVLTYSQSDAQRDKSGRPSGRFSAERPERSVSTLKIQRTEQGDSAVYLCASSATAFYEKLFFGSGTQLSVL.

This sequence joins TRBV24-1 and TRBJ1-2; D is unclear. Germline V gene data show CDR1 as KGHDR and CDR2 as SFDVKD. The V and J ends lost 7 bases and 0 bases respectively, with 8 bases between them. The CDR3 loop spans 13 amino acids. DNA of the CDR3: TGTGCCACCAGAAACAGCTCTAACTATGGCTACACCTTC. Translating gives CATRNSSNYGYTF.

This chain joins TRBV11-3 and TRBJ2-1; D remains unclear. Trimming cost V 5 bases and J 2 bases, with 7 bases left between them. This CDR3 is 13 amino acids long. Germline-derived CDR1 and CDR2 are SGHNT and YENEEA. The CDR3 protein is CASSLQTYNEQFF. The CDR3 bases are TGTGCCAGCAGCCTACAGACCTACAATGAGCAGTTCTTC. The variable domain in full, with the rest retrieved from reference TRBV11-3 and TRBJ2-1, is EAGVVQSPRYKIIEKKQPVAFWCNPISGHNTLYWYLQNLGQGPELLIRYENEEAVDDSQLPKDRFSAERLKGVDSTLKIQPAELGDSAVYLCASSLQTYNEQFFGPGTRLTVL.

This chain uses TRBV5-4 with TRBJ2-1; D is undetermined. The CDR3 runs to 15 residues. Trimming took 3 bases from V and 2 from J, leaving 12 bases between them. Germline CDR1 is SGHNT and CDR2 is YYREEE (reference sequence). The CDR3: CASSSGPGTYNEQFF. The CDR3, as DNA: TGTGCCAGCAGCTCCGGTCCGGGTACCTACAATGAGCAGTTCTTC.

J is TRBJ2-2 and V is TRBV5-1, with a tentative D call TRBD1 (6 bases). This CDR3 has 16 amino acids. Germline CDR1 and CDR2: SGHRS and YFSETQ. Trimming shortened V by 4 bases and J by 2 bases, and 15 bases separated the two germline ends. CDR3 nucleotides: TGCGCCAGCAGCCCCCCCGGGACAATCAACACCGGGGAGCTGTTTTTT. Translating it yields CASSPPGTINTGELFF.

The V call is TRBV28, the J call TRBJ2-3, with TRBD1 matching over 9 bases. The J segment lost 2 bases and the V segment lost 4 bases, leaving 4 bases of the junction unmatched. In germline, CDR1 is MDHEN, CDR2 SYDVKM. The CDR3 consists of 15 residues. As DNA, the CDR3 is TGTGCCAGCAGTTGGGGGACAGGGACCACAGATACGCAGTATTTT. This gives the protein CASSWGTGTTDTQYF.

The gene calls are TRBV7-8 and TRBJ2-5, with 10 bases aligning to TRBD1. The CDR3 is 14 amino acids. V shed 1 base and J 4 bases; nucleotides not matched to a gene: 0. Germline V CDR1 and CDR2: SGHVS, FQNEAQ. CDR3 in amino acids: CASSLGDRGETQYF. For the CDR3, the DNA is TGTGCCAGCAGCTTAGGGGACAGGGGAGAGACCCAGTACTTC. Combining the CDR3 with reference TRBV7-8 and TRBJ2-5 gives the whole variable domain GAGVSQSPRYKVAKRGQDVALRCDPISGHVSLFWYQQALGQGPEFLTYFQNEAQLDKSGLPSDRFFAERPEGSVSTLKIQRTQQEDSAVYLCASSLGDRGETQYFGPGTRLLVL.

V gene TRBV29-1 combines with J gene TRBJ2-1; 9 bases are shared with TRBD1. The CDR3 runs to 13 residues. The germline gives CDR1 SQVTM, CDR2 ANQGSEA. V gave up 5 bases and J gave up 7 bases; unmatched junction bases: 6. This CDR3 is CSVPGQGWNEQFF. The CDR3 bases are TGCAGCGTTCCGGGACAGGGTTGGAATGAGCAGTTCTTC.

The rearrangement links TRBV27 to TRBJ1-2; 8 positions agree with TRBD1. Trimming at V came to 4 bases and at J to 9 bases, leaving 7 bases not matched to a gene. The CDR3 loop spans 13 amino acids. Germline assignment: CDR1 MNHEY and CDR2 SMNVEV (reference sequence). CDR3 sequence reads: CASSSDRGMSYTF. The CDR3 region has the DNA TGTGCCAGCAGTTCCGACAGGGGTATGAGCTACACCTTC.

The V gene is TRBV16, the J gene TRBJ2-2; possible D gene TRBD1, 5 bases. The CDR3 runs to 15 residues. V was clipped by 0 bases and J by 4 bases, with 9 bases between them. CDR1 is KGHSY and CDR2 is FQNENV in the germline V gene. CDR3 loop: CASSQSGVGTGELFF. The CDR3 nucleotides are TGTGCCAGCAGCCAATCAGGGGTCGGCACCGGGGAGCTGTTTTTT.

The chain is built from TRBV4-2 and TRBJ2-2; D gene ambiguous. The V gene's germline CDR1 is LGHNA and CDR2 YNFKEQ. CDR3 size: 13 residues. V dropped 0 bases and J dropped 7 bases, with 6 bases sitting between them. CDR3 coding DNA: TGTGCCAGCAGCCAAGATCAAATCGGGGAGCTGTTTTTT. Residues: CASSQDQIGELFF.

The chain links TRBV19 to TRBJ1-4, with D tentatively TRBD1 (5 bases). V lost 3 bases and J lost 7, with 6 bases in between. This CDR3 comprises 12 residues. From germline, CDR1 is LNHDA and CDR2 SQIVND (reference sequence). The DNA for the CDR3 is TGTGCCAGTAGTATGAGGGGTGAAAAACTGTTTTTT. It specifies CASSMRGEKLFF.

The V gene is TRBV7-2, the J gene TRBJ2-5, with 7 bases identical to TRBD2. The CDR3 consists of 15 residues. The germline gives CDR1 SGHTA, CDR2 FQGNSA. Unmatched junction bases numbered 3, after V lost 1 base and J lost 1 base. The CDR3 DNA reads as TGTGCCAGCAGCTTAGTTGCGGGAGCCCAAGAGACCCAGTACTTC. Amino acid sequence: CASSLVAGAQETQYF.

This chain uses TRBV10-1 with TRBJ1-1; TRBD1 might be the D (6 bases). This CDR3 is built from 13 residues. Germline V lookup: CDR1 WNHNN, CDR2 SYGVQD (reference sequence). V lost 9 bases to trimming and J lost 5 bases, with 16 bases between them. This CDR3 reads CARHQGRGTEAFF. The CDR3 DNA reads as TGCGCCAGACACCAGGGGAGGGGGACTGAAGCTTTCTTT.

This chain uses TRBV11-2 with TRBJ1-1; the D is unclear. Germline-derived CDR1 and CDR2 are SGHAT and FQNNGV. The V end lost 1 base, the J end lost 8 bases, and 14 bases lay between the germline ends. CDR3 size: 14 residues. CDR3 nucleotides: TGTGCCAGCAGCTTAGCGGGAGTCACGGCAGAAGCTTTCTTT. This gives the protein CASSLAGVTAEAFF.

The chain employs TRBV21-1 and TRBJ2-1; TRBD2 is the table's D call, not checked against the DNA. TRBV21-1 is given as a pseudogene. The CDR3 totals 17 residues. The CDR3 DNA reads TGTGCCAGCAGCAAAGCGCGGCGGGTACACTCCTACAATGAGCAGTTCTTC. Translating it yields CASSKARRVHSYNEQFF.

This chain links TRBV6-5 with TRBJ1-5; 9 bases map to TRBD1. CDR3 length: 15 amino acids. Trimming took 6 bases from V and 0 from J; bases not matched to a gene: 3. CDR1 and CDR2 (germline): MNHEY, SVGAGI. The CDR3 sequence: CASRQGADSNQPQHF. The DNA of the CDR3 is TGTGCCAGCAGACAGGGGGCGGATAGCAATCAGCCCCAGCATTTT.

The genes are TRBV4-3 and TRBJ2-1; 15 bases line up with TRBD2. The CDR3 has 14 residues. Germline loops: CDR1 LGHNA, CDR2 YSLEER. V lost 4 bases and J lost 8; bases outside the gene matches: 0. This chain's CDR3 is CASSRTSGRDEQFF. Written as DNA, the CDR3 is TGCGCCAGCAGCCGGACTAGCGGGAGGGATGAGCAGTTCTTC.

With regard to this clone: This sample includes further DNA sequences coding for the same CDR3. This chain uses TRBV7-2 with TRBJ2-3; the D gene is possibly TRBD2 (5 bases). This CDR3 comprises 14 residues. Trimming stripped 1 base from V and 0 bases from J, with 5 bases between. Germline CDR1 and CDR2: SGHTA and FQGNSA. CDR3 nucleotides: TGTGCCAGCAGCTTAGGGACTAGCACAGATACGCAGTATTTT. Its protein product is CASSLGTSTDTQYF.

This rearrangement joins TRBV6-1 to TRBJ2-3; 8 positions agree with TRBD2. V trimming: 1 base; J trimming: 4 bases; junction bases outside the gene matches: 4. The CDR3 is made up of 15 amino acids. The germline CDR1 and CDR2 sequences are MNHNS and SASEGT. The CDR3 spells CASSEVTSGADTQYF. DNA for the CDR3: TGTGCCAGCAGTGAAGTCACTAGCGGTGCAGATACGCAGTATTTT.